This T cell receptor beta chain is drawn from a study of breast tumors, draining lymph nodes, adjacent tissues. Broader study findings: Compared with basal-like, luminal-like tumors shared significantly more repertoire with nontumor tissue. Compared with lymph nodes, tumors were less diverse; compared with nontumor tissue, more. Most tumor T cells seemingly derive from lymph node, then expand in tumor. Data only fit, rather than demonstrated, lymph node origin of most tumor T cells.

TCRdb reprocessed the multiplex PCR reads via MiXCR and lists one record per CDR3 protein. The repertoire consists of some 100,000 distinct CDR3 sequences, with around 21% occurring once and the leading ten covering over 1%. Of note for this clonotype: As yet, its antigen is unknown.

Germline V gives CDR1 DFQATT, CDR2 SNEGSKA (reference sequence). V lost 6 bases to trimming and J lost 7 bases; unmatched junction nucleotides: 8. CDR3 length equals 12 residues. Axillary draining lymph nodes of breast cancer patients supplied the node samples. The clonotype comes from a female donor with breast cancer. Some clones in this sample may be carry-over from other donors' samples. Material: axillary lymph node tissue. This sequence joins TRBV20-1 and TRBJ1-2; 7 nucleotides match TRBD1. The CDR3 loop is CSAQDRSGGYTF. CDR3 coding DNA: TGCAGTGCACAGGACAGGTCCGGTGGCTACACCTTC.